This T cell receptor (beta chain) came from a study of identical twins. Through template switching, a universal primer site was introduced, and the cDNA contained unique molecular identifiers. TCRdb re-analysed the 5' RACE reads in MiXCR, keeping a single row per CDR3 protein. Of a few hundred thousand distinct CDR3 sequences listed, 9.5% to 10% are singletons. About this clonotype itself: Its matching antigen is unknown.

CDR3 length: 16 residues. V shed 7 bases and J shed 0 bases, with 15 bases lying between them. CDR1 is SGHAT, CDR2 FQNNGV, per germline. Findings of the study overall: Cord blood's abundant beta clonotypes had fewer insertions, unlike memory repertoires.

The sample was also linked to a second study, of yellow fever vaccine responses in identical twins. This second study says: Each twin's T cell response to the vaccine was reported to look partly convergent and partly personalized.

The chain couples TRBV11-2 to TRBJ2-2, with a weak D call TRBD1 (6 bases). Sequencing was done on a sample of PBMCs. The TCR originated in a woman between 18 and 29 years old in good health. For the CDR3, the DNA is TGTGCCAGCACCCCAGGACAGTTCGCGAACACCGGGGAGCTGTTTTTT. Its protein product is CASTPGQFANTGELFF. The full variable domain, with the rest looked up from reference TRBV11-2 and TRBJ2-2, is EAGVAQSPRYKIIEKRQSVAFWCNPISGHATLYWYQQILGQGPKLLIQFQNNGVVDDSQLPKDRFSAERLKGVDSTLKIQPAKLEDSAVYLCASTPGQFANTGELFFGEGSRLTVL.